This T cell receptor beta chain was sequenced during a study of cytomegalovirus exposure and HLA in healthy donors (dated by TCRdb to about 2017). Context from the whole study: An earlier analysis of 587 of the donors reported under 300 Gb of sequence data and 90 million to 120 million unique TCR beta sequences obtained from roughly 180 million T cells. A later analysis re-analyzed previously published TCR beta repertoires from several hundred donors and added high-resolution HLA genotyping to study TCR occurrence patterns. Among around 400 genotyped donors of the cohort, an average of about 240,000 unique TCR beta nucleotide sequences was sequenced per donor, of which 15% to 20% were non-productive. Around 320 gigabases of sequencing data and tens of millions of unique TCR sequences were included in an early release covering about 700 HLA-typed donors. Rather than drawing on any new phenotypic data, the later analysis identified candidate immune exposures from TCR beta sequences and the way those sequences occurred across donors. The study combined high-throughput TCR immunosequencing, statistical association of individual TCRs with disease status, and machine learning to predict cytomegalovirus infection status. Of the roughly 410 genotyped donors, 81% were placed in the genetic ancestry cluster associated with self-reported Caucasian donors. The number of typed donors differed by locus: about 620-640 for A, B, C, DRB1 and DQB1; 522 for DQA1; about 600 for DPA1; and 400 to 480 for DPB1. Along with the roughly 610-subject first cohort, a separate validation cohort of more than 90 different subjects was used. A later genetic analysis used genome-wide SNP genotypes for 398 of the 666 donors, treating that subset as a discovery cohort. Donor age, sex, ethnicity and CMV serostatus were compiled together with the repertoire data. To decide whether each TCR beta V gene segment behaved as functional or pseudogenic, an earlier analysis of approximately 590 of the donors relied on high-throughput TCR beta sequencing. Every discovery cohort repertoire had been produced on one sequencing platform. The study profiled the T cell repertoires of about 640 subjects by immunosequencing and related them to cytomegalovirus serostatus. The study was designed to test whether signatures of past pathogen exposure could be identified by cataloging public T cell receptors. HLA typing included class I and class II loci at four-digit resolution. Roughly five DR-DQ haplotypes were handled as single units for association and clustering, since linkage in the cohort was strong.

A few counts support this clone. Its binding antigen is unknown. Qualities for individual bases were not recorded, and no much larger clone is one base off. The method behind the library was the immunoSEQ multiplex PCR assay. For the multiplex PCR, a mixture combining 60 forward primers for TCR Vbeta segments and 13 reverse primers for TCR Jbeta segments was used. A multiplex PCR assay on genomic DNA amplified the CDR3 region of rearranged TCR beta genes. The Illumina HiSeq System was used to sequence the amplified TCR beta libraries as 87-base-pair reads. In the authors' own workflow: In a later analysis, some 80 million unique TCR beta chains were counted across the roughly 700 repertoires, and approximately 9.9 million of these chains were shared by at least two donors. To remove PCR and sequencing errors, raw reads were error-corrected and collapsed into unique sequences using a nearest-neighbor algorithm that merged closely related sequences. CDR3 sequences were aligned to IMGT reference sequences to assign V, D and J gene segments. For a sequence to be retained, a match of at least six nucleotides was required to both a V gene segment and a J gene segment. A rearrangement was called productive if the CDR3 had no stop codons and remained in frame with V and J, and every other rearrangement was called non-productive. CDR3 was defined according to IMGT convention as the region running from the second conserved V-encoded cysteine to the conserved J-encoded phenylalanine. Sequences without an unambiguous match to a single V gene segment were excluded from the earlier analysis of about 600 of the donors. In an earlier analysis of a few hundred of the donors, a V segment was called functional when productive rearrangements were above 56.7%, and segregating when the standard deviation between donors exceeded 5%. A statistical classification framework was built for diagnosing cytomegalovirus status from the catalog of TCR beta chain sequences. In a later analysis, V and J genes were assigned by comparing TCR nucleotide sequences against IMGT/GENE-DB human TR gene sequences. A later analysis assigned CDR3 sequences and most-parsimonious VDJ recombination scenarios with the TCRdist pipeline. In a later analysis, each TCR beta chain was defined by its CDR3 amino acid sequence together with its V-gene family, and reads lacking a unique V-gene family were excluded. In a later analysis, 550 to 650 highly shared, low-generation-probability nucleotide sequences were removed to address suspected cross-contamination and a sequencing artifact. For each public chain, a later analysis derived a clonal expansion index from normalized ranks of inferred template counts within each repertoire. In a later analysis, generation probabilities were computed using a VDJ recombination model fitted to out-of-frame rearrangements, and the results were checked against IGoR. In a later analysis, hypergeometric tests were used to score TCR-TCR, TCR-HLA and TCR-CMV co-occurrence, with a repertoire-size bias correction applied to TCR pairs. A later analysis estimated false discovery rates by permuting HLA or CMV assignments 20 times. In a later analysis, co-occurring TCRs were grouped using DBSCAN, with TCRdist sequence similarity added in when clustering inside HLA-allele-positive subsets. For co-occurrence clustering, repertoires with fewer than 30,000 or more than 120,000 public chains were excluded, along with five or six repertoires with anomalous nucleotide sharing. In TCRdb, the immuneACCESS table is reduced to in-frame sequences with V and J assigned. These tables do not hold every clone; where another copy was compared, an unresolved V gene accounts for under half, and the others remain unexplained. V and J calls and clone size are copied from that table; D and trimming were computed from the DNA. For this sample there are more than 85,000 clones; roughly 69% appear just once. Of the sample, 5.4% is held by the ten largest clones.

V is cut by 3 bases and J by 7 bases, and the space between the germline ends is 6 bases. The germline V gene (reference sequence) specifies DFQATT as CDR1 and SNEGSKA as CDR2. The CDR3 starts with the cysteine, ends with the phenylalanine, and has 11 residues. The retained sequence is limited to the CDR3, 33 bases, with the frame set at the first base. The cohort comprised 670 or so healthy bone marrow donors. Cohort members were all nominally healthy when sampled, although unrecorded immune exposures were likely present. The donor tested CMV seropositive, placing the donor among the approximately 290 seropositive members of the cohort. A peripheral blood sample was provided by each donor, and peripheral blood mononuclear cells were used for TCR beta sequencing. The Qiagen DNeasy Blood Extraction Kit was used to extract genomic DNA from the blood cell samples. The research as a whole found: The classifier was reported to diagnose cytomegalovirus status with high specificity and sensitivity in both the original cohort and the validation cohort. According to a later analysis, parvovirus B19, influenza, CMV and Epstein-Barr virus appeared linked to several top co-occurrence clusters. A further reported finding was that TCR beta sequences accurately predicted the HLA-A and HLA-B alleles for most subjects in the first cohort. Assigning TCR associations to individual alleles was difficult when HLA alleles, especially DR and DQ, strongly co-occurred. The study listed approximately 160 TCR beta chains as associated with cytomegalovirus. A cluster of highly shared sequence variants was judged likely to be a technical artifact of the sequencing pipeline. Some IMGT-functional V segments, including TRBV6-2 and TRBV6-3, could not be distinguished by the 87-base-pair reads and were therefore excluded. In an earlier analysis of about 550 of the donors, most TCR beta V segments were observed in productive rearrangements about 87% or about 30% of the time, broadly matching IMGT annotations. Linkage disequilibrium might explain the correlated functional status among segregating V segments, but an unknown experimental factor could not be excluded. Only TCR beta chains were sequenced in this cohort, and the absence of alpha or paired-chain data limited detectable features. In a later genetic analysis, fewer N-insertions in productive TCRs were reported among donors in an Asian-associated ancestry cluster than the roughly 640-donor mean. In a later analysis, HLA-associated TCR beta chains were found to be more clonally expanded and to have lower generation probabilities than equally common non-associated chains. In a later analysis, TCR association rates were found to vary across HLA loci, with the most associated TCRs seen for DRB1 alleles and the fewest for HLA-C alleles. For the cohort, immune exposure information was limited to CMV serostatus. A later analysis associated about 16,000 TCR beta sequences with specific HLA alleles at a false discovery rate of 0.05. Because HLA typing was missing for some donors at each locus, association tests included only the typed subset. The authors suggested that the approach could potentially be generalized to other disease states and immunological phenotypes. Because counts were too low, seventeen rarely observed V segments, including chromosome 9 orphons, were excluded from the earlier analysis of several hundred of the donors. While some public TCRs were present in many individuals, most TCR sequences turned up only very rarely across donors. Three of the identified cytomegalovirus-associated TCR beta chains were confirmed in vitro to be specific for cytomegalovirus antigens. Most CMV-associated TCR beta chains appeared to be HLA-restricted in a later analysis, and the HLA associations seemed to be driven largely by CMV exposure. An association between a missense DCLRE1C variant and V-gene and J-gene trimming of TCR beta chains was found in a later genetic analysis and replicated in an independent cohort. Sequencing depth was assumed to be roughly uniform across donors in the presence/absence analyses, though that assumption may not hold.

This clonotype originated in a woman aged 70-85 years in good health and CMV-seropositive. The chain employs TRBV20-1 and TRBJ1-4; the D gene cannot be resolved reliably. Specimen: PBMCs. The nucleotide sequence is TGCAGTGCTAGCGTCGGTGAAAAACTGTTTTTT. It codes for CSASVGEKLFF.